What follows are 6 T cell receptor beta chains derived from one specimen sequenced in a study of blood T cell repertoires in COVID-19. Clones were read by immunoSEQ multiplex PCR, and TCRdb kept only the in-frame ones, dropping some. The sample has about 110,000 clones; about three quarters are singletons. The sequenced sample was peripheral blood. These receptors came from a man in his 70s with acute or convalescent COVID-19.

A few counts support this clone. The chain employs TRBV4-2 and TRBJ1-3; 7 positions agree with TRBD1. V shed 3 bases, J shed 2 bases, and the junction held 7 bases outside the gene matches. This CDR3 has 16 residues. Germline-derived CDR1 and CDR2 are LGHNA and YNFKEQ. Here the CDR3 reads CASSQDTGVTGNTIYF. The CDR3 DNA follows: TGTGCCAGCAGCCAGGATACAGGGGTTACTGGAAACACCATATATTTT.

CDR3 DNA sequence: TGTGCCAGCAGCTTTCGATTCGACTACCAAGAGACCCAGTACTTC. It encodes CASSFRFDYQETQYF. The rearrangement joins TRBV7-9 to TRBJ2-5, with D unresolved. The length of the CDR3 is 15 residues. Looked up from germline, CDR1 is SEHNR and CDR2 is FQNEAQ (reference sequence). V dropped 3 bases and J dropped 0 bases, with 11 bases sitting between them.

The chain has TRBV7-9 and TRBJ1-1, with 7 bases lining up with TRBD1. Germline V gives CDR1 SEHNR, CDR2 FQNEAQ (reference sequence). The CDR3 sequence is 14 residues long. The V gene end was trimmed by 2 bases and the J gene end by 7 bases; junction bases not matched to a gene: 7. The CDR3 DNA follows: TGTGCCAGCAGCTTACAACAGGGGCAGAGTGAAGCTTTCTTT. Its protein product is CASSLQQGQSEAFF.

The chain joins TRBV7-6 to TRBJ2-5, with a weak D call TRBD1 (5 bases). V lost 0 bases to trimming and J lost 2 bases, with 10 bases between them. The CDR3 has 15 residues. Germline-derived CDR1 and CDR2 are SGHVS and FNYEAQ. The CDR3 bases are TGTGCCAGCAGCTTAGCGCAGGGCGTTCAAGAGACCCAGTACTTC. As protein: CASSLAQGVQETQYF.

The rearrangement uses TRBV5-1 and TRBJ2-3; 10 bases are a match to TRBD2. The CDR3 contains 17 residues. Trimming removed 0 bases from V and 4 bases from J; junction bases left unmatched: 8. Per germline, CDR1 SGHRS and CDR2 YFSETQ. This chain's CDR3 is CASSLDPSSGGPDTQYF. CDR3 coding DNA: TGCGCCAGCAGCTTGGATCCCTCTAGCGGGGGCCCAGATACGCAGTATTTT.

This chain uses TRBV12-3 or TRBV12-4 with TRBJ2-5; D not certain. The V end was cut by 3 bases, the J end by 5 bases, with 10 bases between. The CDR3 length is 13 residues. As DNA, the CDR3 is TGTGCCAGCAGTTTGCCCTACGGGGAGACCCAGTACTTC. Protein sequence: CASSLPYGETQYF.